Listed below are T cell receptor beta chains from one sample, sequenced in a study of blood T cell repertoires in COVID-19. Measured with immunoSEQ multiplex PCR; TCRdb has only the in-frame clones, and not every one. Of some 200,000 clones in the sample, 65% to 90% are singletons; the top ten hold 5.9%. Sample: peripheral blood. Receptors originate from a man at least 80 years old with acute or convalescent COVID-19. The CDR3 runs from the conserved cysteine through the conserved F or W. D genes are given only for firm matches. Only some rows state a clone size, as once, few, many or a class for expanded clones.

TRBD2 | TRBJ2-7 | NA | 16 | TRBV28 | CASSFSLAGLSYEQYF | TGTGCCAGCAGTTTCTCACTAGCGGGTCTCTCCTACGAGCAGTACTTC
TRBD2 | TRBJ2-3 | NA | 13 | TRBV14 | CASSPTWGGGKYF | TGTGCCAGCAGCCCCACCTGGGGGGGAGGCAAGTATTTT
NA | TRBJ1-5 | NA | 14 | TRBV6-6 | CASSPSRGDQPQHF | TGTGCCAGCAGCCCCTCCAGGGGCGATCAGCCCCAGCATTTT
NA | TRBJ1-4 | NA | 14 | TRBV7-8 | CASSLRESSEKLFF | TGTGCCAGCAGCTTACGGGAGTCCAGCGAAAAACTGTTTTTT
NA | TRBJ2-2 | once | 14 | TRBV24-1 | CATSPWWEAGELFF | TGTGCCACCAGTCCCTGGTGGGAGGCCGGGGAGCTGTTTTTT
TRBD2 | TRBJ2-1 | NA | 17 | TRBV7-2 | CASSLRLAGGGYNEQFF | TGTGCCAGCAGCTTACGACTAGCGGGAGGAGGCTACAATGAGCAGTTCTTC
NA | TRBJ1-1 | NA | 12 | TRBV25-1 | CATRQFHTEAFF | TGTGCCACCAGACAGTTTCACACTGAAGCTTTCTTT
NA | TRBJ2-1 | once | 14 | TRBV2 | CASRDSGPYNEQFF | TGTGCCAGCAGGGACTCCGGTCCATACAATGAGCAGTTCTTC
NA | TRBJ1-2 | NA | 15 | TRBV24-1 | CATSDPRAHNAGYTF | TGTGCCACCAGTGACCCCAGGGCCCACAATGCGGGCTACACCTTC
NA | TRBJ2-4 | NA | 13 | TRBV11-3 | CASSLTTRDIQYF | TGTGCCAGCAGCTTAACTACAAGAGACATTCAGTACTTC
TRBD1 | TRBJ1-4 | NA | 17 | TRBV7-2 | CASSLLGQGQTNEKLFF | TGTGCCAGCAGCTTATTGGGACAGGGGCAAACTAATGAAAAACTGTTTTTT
TRBD2 | TRBJ2-7 | NA | 15 | TRBV5-1 | CASSNTPGGPDEQYF | TGCGCCAGCAGCAACACTCCGGGAGGGCCCGACGAGCAGTACTTC
NA | TRBJ2-1 | few | 15 | TRBV9 | CASSVSGEEADEQFF | TGTGCCAGCAGCGTATCGGGGGAGGAGGCGGATGAGCAGTTCTTC
NA | TRBJ2-2 | NA | 14 | TRBV2 | CASTRQANTGELFF | TGTGCCAGCACTCGACAGGCGAACACCGGGGAGCTGTTTTTT
NA | TRBJ2-2 | NA | 15 | TRBV5-8 | CASLSGQKTTGELFF | TGTGCCAGCCTTTCGGGACAAAAAACCACCGGGGAGCTGTTTTTT
TRBD2 | TRBJ2-3 | NA | 15 | TRBV19 | CASSIGGSNKDTQYF | TGTGCCAGTAGTATAGGCGGGAGTAATAAAGATACGCAGTATTTT
NA | TRBJ2-1 | NA | 11 | TRBV11-2 | CASSPGLIQFF | TGTGCCAGCAGCCCAGGACTAATCCAGTTCTTC